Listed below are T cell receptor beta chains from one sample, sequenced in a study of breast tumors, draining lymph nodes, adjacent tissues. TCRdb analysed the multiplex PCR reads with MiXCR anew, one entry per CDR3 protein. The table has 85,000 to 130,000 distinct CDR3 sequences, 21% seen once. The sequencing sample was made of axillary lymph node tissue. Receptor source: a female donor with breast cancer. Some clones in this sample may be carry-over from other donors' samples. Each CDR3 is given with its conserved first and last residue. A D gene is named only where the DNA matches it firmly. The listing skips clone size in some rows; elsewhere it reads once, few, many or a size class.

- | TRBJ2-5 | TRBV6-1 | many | TGTGCCAGCAGTGAAGCGTGGGAGACCCAGTACTTC | CASSEAWETQYF
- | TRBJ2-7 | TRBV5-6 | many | TGTGCCAGCAGCGGGGGTCGGGACACCTACGAGCAGTACTTC | CASSGGRDTYEQYF
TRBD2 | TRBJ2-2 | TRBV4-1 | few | TGCGCCAGCAGCCAAGATTTTAGGGCTAGCGGGAACGGGGAGCTGTTTTTT | CASSQDFRASGNGELFF
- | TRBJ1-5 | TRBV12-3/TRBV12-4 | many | TGTGCCAGCAGTTTAATCGGTAAAAATCAGCCCCAGCATTTT | CASSLIGKNQPQHF
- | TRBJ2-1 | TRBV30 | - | TGTGCCTGGAGTAACGGGTTCTCCTACAATGAGCAGTTCTTC | CAWSNGFSYNEQFF
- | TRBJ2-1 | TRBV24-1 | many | TGTGCCACCAGTGATTTTTCCTCTCAGGTGTTCTTC | CATSDFSSQVFF
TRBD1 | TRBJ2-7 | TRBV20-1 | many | TGCAGTGCTAGAGATCAGAACCGGGACAGGACCTACGAGCAGTACTTC | CSARDQNRDRTYEQYF
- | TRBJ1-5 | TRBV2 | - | TGTGTCAGCAGTGGCGACAGCAGCAATCAGCCCCAGCATTTT | CVSSGDSSNQPQHF
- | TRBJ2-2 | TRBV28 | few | TGTGCCAGCAGTCGTGCCCCCTTGGTTACCACCGGGGAGCTGTTTTTT | CASSRAPLVTTGELFF
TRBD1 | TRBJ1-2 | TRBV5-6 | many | TGTGCCAGCAGCTGGGGGAGACAGGGGAGCTATGGCTACACCTTC | CASSWGRQGSYGYTF
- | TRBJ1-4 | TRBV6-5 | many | TGTGCCAGCAGGCGCCCGGGACCACAGGGAAAACTGTTTTTT | CASRRPGPQGKLFF
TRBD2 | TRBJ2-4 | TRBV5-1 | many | TGCGCCAGCAGCTGGGGGGGGGGAGCCAAAAACATTCAGTACTTC | CASSWGGGAKNIQYF
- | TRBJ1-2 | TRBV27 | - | TGTGCCAGCAGTTTTGGGACCAGCAACTATGGCTACACCTTC | CASSFGTSNYGYTF
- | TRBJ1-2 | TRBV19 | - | TGTGCCAGTAGTATAGGGGAACGGAGCGTCGGTGTCTATGGCTACACCTTC | CASSIGERSVGVYGYTF
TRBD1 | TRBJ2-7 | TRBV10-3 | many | TGTGCCATCAGCCCACAGGGGGCGAGCTCCTACGAGCAGTACTTC | CAISPQGASSYEQYF
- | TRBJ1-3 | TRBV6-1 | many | TGTGCCAGCAGTGAAGTAACAGGCTTGGCTGGAAACACCATATATTTT | CASSEVTGLAGNTIYF
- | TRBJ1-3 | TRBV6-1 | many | TGTGCCAGCAGTGACTTGGGGGTTGCAGGAAACACCATATATTTT | CASSDLGVAGNTIYF
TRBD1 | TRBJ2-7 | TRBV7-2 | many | TGTGCCAGCAGCTTACTGGGGACAGGTCCCTACGAGCAGTACTTC | CASSLLGTGPYEQYF
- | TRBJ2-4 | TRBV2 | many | TGTGCCAGCAGGGACCTCACCCGCCTAGCCAAAAACATTCAGTACTTC | CASRDLTRLAKNIQYF
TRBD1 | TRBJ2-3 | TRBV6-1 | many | TGTGCCAGCAGTGAAGCGGAGACAGGGTATTTAGATACGCAGTATTTT | CASSEAETGYLDTQYF
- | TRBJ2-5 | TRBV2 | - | TGTGCCAGCGGGGCCGTCCAAGAGACCCAGTACTTC | CASGAVQETQYF
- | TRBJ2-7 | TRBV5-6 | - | TGTGCCAACAGTCATTCCTACGAGCAGTACTTC | CANSHSYEQYF
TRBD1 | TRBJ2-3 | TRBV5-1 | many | TGCGCCAGCAGCTTGGAGGGACAGGGATCAGATACGCAGTATTTT | CASSLEGQGSDTQYF
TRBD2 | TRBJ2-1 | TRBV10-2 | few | TGCGCCAGCAGTGAGTCGGGGGAGGGGGAGCAGTTCTTC | CASSESGEGEQFF
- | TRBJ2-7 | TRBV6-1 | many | TGTGCCAGCAGTAACCCGGGCCAACCCCCCGAGCAGTACTTC | CASSNPGQPPEQYF
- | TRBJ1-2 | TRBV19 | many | TGTGCCAGTAGGAGAACAAACAGGGATAATCTTGGCTACACCTTC | CASRRTNRDNLGYTF
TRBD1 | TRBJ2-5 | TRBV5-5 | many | TGTGCCAGCAGCTTAAAACAGGGGACCCAAGAAGGGACCCAGTACTTC | CASSLKQGTQEGTQYF
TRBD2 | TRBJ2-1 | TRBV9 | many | TGTGCCAGCAGCGTAGTGGGGGGGGGAGATGAGCAGTTCTTC | CASSVVGGGDEQFF
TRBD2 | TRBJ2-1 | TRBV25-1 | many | TGTGCCAGCGGACTAGCGGGGCTGAGTGAGCAGTTCTTC | CASGLAGLSEQFF
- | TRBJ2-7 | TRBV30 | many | TGTGCCTGGAGTGGAGGTCCCTACGAGCAGTACTTC | CAWSGGPYEQYF
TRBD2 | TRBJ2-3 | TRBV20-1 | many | TGCAGTGCTAGTAAAGCGGGGGGCGCTTCCCTAGATACGCAGTATTTT | CSASKAGGASLDTQYF
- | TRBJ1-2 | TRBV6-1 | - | TGTGCCAGCACCCTAGAGGCAGGCTATGGCTACACCTTC | CASTLEAGYGYTF
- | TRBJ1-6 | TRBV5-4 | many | TGTGCCAGCAGCTTGGCAGGGCAGGGGAGTTCACCCCTCCACTTT | CASSLAGQGSSPLHF
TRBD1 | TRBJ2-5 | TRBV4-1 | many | TGCGCCAGCAGCCCGGGCAGGGGGAAGGAGACCCAGTACTTC | CASSPGRGKETQYF
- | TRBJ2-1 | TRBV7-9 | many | TGTGCCAGCAGCTTAGTTAGCGGAGAGCAGTTCTTC | CASSLVSGEQFF
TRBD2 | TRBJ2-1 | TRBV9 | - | TGTGCCAGCAGCCCCAACCCGGGACTAGCGCGCCATGAGCAGTTCTTC | CASSPNPGLARHEQFF
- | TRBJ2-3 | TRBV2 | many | TGTGCCAGCCGGGCCTCCGAAAGCACAGATACGCAGTATTTT | CASRASESTDTQYF
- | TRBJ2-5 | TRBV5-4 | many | TGTGCCAGCAGCTCCTACAGTCAAGAGACCCAGTACTTC | CASSSYSQETQYF
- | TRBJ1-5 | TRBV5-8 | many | TGTGCCAGCAGCTTTGGAAATCCCCAGCATTTT | CASSFGNPQHF
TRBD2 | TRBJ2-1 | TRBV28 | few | TGTGCCAGCAGTTTAGAAGAGGGACTAGCGCTCCACAATGAGCAGTTCTTC | CASSLEEGLALHNEQFF
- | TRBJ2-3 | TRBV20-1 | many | TGCAGTGCTAGACTAGCGACAGATACGCAGTATTTT | CSARLATDTQYF
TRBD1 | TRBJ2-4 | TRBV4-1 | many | TGCGCCAGCAGCCACCGACAGGGGACCAAAAACATTCAGTACTTC | CASSHRQGTKNIQYF
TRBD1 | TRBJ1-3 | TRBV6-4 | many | TGTGCCAGTTACAGGGGGAACTCTGGAAACACCATATATTTT | CASYRGNSGNTIYF
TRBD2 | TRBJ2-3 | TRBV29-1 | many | TGCAGCGTTGGGGGACTAGCGGGGGGCTGGGTTAGAACAGATACGCAGTATTTT | CSVGGLAGGWVRTDTQYF
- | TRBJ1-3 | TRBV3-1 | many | TGTGCCAGCAGGACAGCTGGAAACACCATATATTTT | CASRTAGNTIYF
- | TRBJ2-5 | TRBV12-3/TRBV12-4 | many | TGTGCCAGCAGTTATGGGAAAGAGACCCAGTACTTC | CASSYGKETQYF
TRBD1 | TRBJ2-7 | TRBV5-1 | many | TGCGCCAGCAGCCTTGGGACAGCCGTCTACGAGCAGTACTTC | CASSLGTAVYEQYF
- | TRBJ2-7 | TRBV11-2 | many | TGTGCCAGCAGCTTCCCAGGGGCTGTCGAGCAGTACTTC | CASSFPGAVEQYF
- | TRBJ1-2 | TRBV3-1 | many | TGTGCCAGCAGCCATCATCACTATGGCTACACCTTC | CASSHHHYGYTF
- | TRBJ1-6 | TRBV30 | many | TGTGCCTGGAGTGTAAATTATTCACCCCTCCACTTT | CAWSVNYSPLHF
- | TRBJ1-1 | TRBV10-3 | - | TGTGCCATATCACAGGCGTTGAACACTGAAGCTTTCTTT | CAISQALNTEAFF
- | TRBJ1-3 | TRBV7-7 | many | TGTGCCAGCAGCCAGCAAATCATCCGGGCTGGAAACACCATATATTTT | CASSQQIIRAGNTIYF
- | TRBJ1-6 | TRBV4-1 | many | TGCGCCAGCAGCCAAGGCCGTGGCACAGGGCCAAATTTTATCTATAATTCACCCCTCCACTTT | CASSQGRGTGPNFIYNSPLHF
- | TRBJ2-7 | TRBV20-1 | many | TGCAGTGCTAGAGTGAGGGGGAGCTACGAGCAGTACTTC | CSARVRGSYEQYF
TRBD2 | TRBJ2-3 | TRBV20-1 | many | TGCAGTGCTAGACACCCGACTAGCGGGAGATTAGTAGATACGCAGTATTTT | CSARHPTSGRLVDTQYF
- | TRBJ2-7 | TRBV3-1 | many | TGTGCCAGCAGCCCCCCAGGGAGTAACCACGAGCAGTACTTC | CASSPPGSNHEQYF
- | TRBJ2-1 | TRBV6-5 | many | TGTGCCAGCAGTTCTTCAGGGATCCGGCAGTTCTTC | CASSSSGIRQFF
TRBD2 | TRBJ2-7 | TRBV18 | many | TGTGCCAGCTCACCACCGATCTCGGGGGGCGAGCAGTACTTC | CASSPPISGGEQYF
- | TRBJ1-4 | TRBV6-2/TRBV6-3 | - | TGTGCCAGCTCCCACCGATGGCCTGTGGATGAAAAACTGTTTTTT | CASSHRWPVDEKLFF